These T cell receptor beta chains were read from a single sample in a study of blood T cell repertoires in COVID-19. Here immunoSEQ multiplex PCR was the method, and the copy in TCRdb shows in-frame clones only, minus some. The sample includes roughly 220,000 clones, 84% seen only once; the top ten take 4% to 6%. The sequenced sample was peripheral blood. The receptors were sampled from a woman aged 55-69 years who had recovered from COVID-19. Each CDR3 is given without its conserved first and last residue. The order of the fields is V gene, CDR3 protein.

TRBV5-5	ASSWPYRALQDYGYT
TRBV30	ASSSGLENTEAF
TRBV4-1	ASSQTVEDTQY
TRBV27	ASSRGDRPNNEQF
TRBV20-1	SASRQGNNSPLH
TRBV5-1	ASSLKRTDENTEAF
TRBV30	AWSYGEGYGYT
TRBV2	ASSGDRGPYGYT
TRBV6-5	ASQLATGDSYEQY
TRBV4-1	ASSRYASGETQY
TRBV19	ASSMFQGSGYT
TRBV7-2	AARGQGAYYGYT
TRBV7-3	ASSPNGRSEQETQY
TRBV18	ASSPMRAGQETQY
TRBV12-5	ASGFHNQGDGYGYT
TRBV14	ASSDRQGREQY
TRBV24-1	ATSDLSPNMAGELF
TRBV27	ASGRSGHPNEKLF
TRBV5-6	ASSLPDTSAF
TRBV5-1	ASSFDRAHTEAF
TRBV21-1	ASTGFSYGYT
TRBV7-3	ASSPSSGGEYNEQF
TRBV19	ASSIGGGMANTEAF
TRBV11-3	ASSSRTNTEAF
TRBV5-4	ASSSLLRRGTDTQY
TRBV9	ASSVGGQGTVAF
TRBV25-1	ASSDDRVGETQY
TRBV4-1	ASSQSRGPNQPQH
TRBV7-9	ASRKRGPQETQY
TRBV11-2	ASSSSTGVEQY
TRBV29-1	SVEGPHSYEQY
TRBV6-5	ASSYSTGQSYEQY
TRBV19	ASSYRGPKRIVKNIQY
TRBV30	AWSYPGGYGYT
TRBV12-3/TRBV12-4	ASSQDSNSPLH
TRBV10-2	ASSEVGLNTGELF
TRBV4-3	ASSQVTSGGADTQY
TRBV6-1	ASSGGVFPGGGNEQF
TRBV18	ASSPEEAAGTEAF
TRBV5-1	ASSPSRELF
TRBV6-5	ASSTLNSGNTIY
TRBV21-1	ASSTRGGHTNQAQH
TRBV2	ASRETSGGSQVGTDTQY
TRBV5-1	ASSGWDREKSEAF
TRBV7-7	ASILPRADNTEAF
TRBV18	ASSRSSWAAPPDTQY
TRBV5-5	ASSLGTGGGEF
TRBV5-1	ASSLMRDGTYEQY
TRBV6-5	ASSYSTGGLYEQY